The TCR beta chain under discussion was sequenced for a study of spatial heterogeneity in lung cancer. One entry per CDR3 protein, called by TCRdb with MiXCR from the 5' RACE reads. The table lists about 10,000 distinct CDR3 sequences, more than 10% of them singletons. Study-level points and caveats: Mutation counts in tumors were tracked by counts of expanded intratumoral alpha and beta TCRs.

Trimming took 0 bases from V and 14 from J, leaving 11 bases between them. The CDR3 is 12 residues long. Germline values: CDR1 SGHDN, CDR2 FVKESK. Time point of the sample: sample taken at primary tumor resection. Within the sample, this clonotype is medium-sized. The antigen is not known. Since the library was made to target alpha chains, this beta chain is a stray read and its abundance is not meaningful. The clonotype originates from a male donor with early-stage non-small cell lung cancer. This chain links TRBV14 with TRBJ2-1; TRBD2 might be the D (5 bases). This sample comprised lung tumor tissue, obtained at surgery. The CDR3 nucleotides are TGTGCCAGCAGCCAAGATAGGACTGTGAAGTTCTTC. Its protein is CASSQDRTVKFF.